Following are 5 T cell receptor beta chains from one sample sequenced in a study of early stage breast cancer tumors. The method was immunoSEQ multiplex PCR; TCRdb's version includes in-frame clones alone and lacks a portion of them. The data show 45,000 to 50,000 clones, roughly 84% seen once. Sequencing used blood. Source of these receptors: a person aged 45 to 59 with breast cancer.

This clone showed up just once. The chain links TRBV9 to TRBJ2-1; 12 bases line up with TRBD2. CDR3 length equals 15 residues. J gave up 4 bases and V 3 bases, and 2 bases lay outside the gene matches. CDR1 and CDR2 from the germline V gene are SGDLS and YYNGEE. CDR3 bases: TGTGCCAGCAGCGGAACTAGCGGGGGGTACAATGAGCAGTTCTTC. Protein product: CASSGTSGGYNEQFF. Variable domain in full (rest from reference TRBV9 and TRBJ2-1): DSGVTQTPKHLITATGQRVTLRCSPRSGDLSVYWYQQSLDQGLQFLIQYYNGEERAKGNILERFSAQQFPDLHSELNLSSLELGDSALYFCASSGTSGGYNEQFFGPGTRLTVL.

The rearrangement uses TRBV6-5 and TRBJ2-7; D is possibly TRBD1 (5 bases). CDR1 and CDR2 from the germline V gene are MNHEY and SVGAGI. The V end was cut by 0 bases, the J end by 5 bases, with 17 bases between. CDR3 length equals 16 residues. The CDR3 region is CASSYSPDTVLDEQYF. In DNA, the CDR3 is TGTGCCAGCAGTTACTCCCCGGACACGGTGTTGGACGAGCAGTACTTC.

The rearrangement links TRBV7-9 to TRBJ1-4; D is uncertain. Trimming left V 0 bases short and J 7 bases short, with 21 bases between. Germline CDR1 is SEHNR and CDR2 is FQNEAQ (reference sequence). The CDR3 runs to 18 residues. This chain's CDR3 is CASSLARGLGARAEKLFF. CDR3 DNA: TGTGCCAGCAGCTTAGCACGCGGGTTGGGTGCCAGAGCTGAAAAACTGTTTTTT.

The chain uses TRBV18 and TRBJ1-6; D remains unclear. In germline, CDR1 is KGHSH, CDR2 LQKENI. This CDR3 is built from 12 residues. V was shortened by 6 bases and J by 4 bases, with 4 bases between the two germline ends. The CDR3 protein is CASSPYNSPLHF. As DNA, the CDR3 is TGTGCCAGCTCGCCGTATAATTCACCCCTCCACTTT.

This CDR3 reads CACLTGDGGSFGYTF. The CDR3 nucleotides are TGTGCCTGCCTGACAGGGGATGGGGGGAGTTTCGGCTACACCTTC. The chain couples TRBV30 to TRBJ1-2; TRBD1 aligns across 8 bases. The junction had 17 bases not matched to a gene; V was cut back by 6 bases and J by 8 bases. Germline V lookup: CDR1 GTSNPN, CDR2 SVGIG (reference sequence). This CDR3 contains 15 residues.